These 16 T cell receptor beta chains were all obtained from the same sample, sequenced in a study of T cell responses to AZD1222 COVID-19 vaccine (dated by TCRdb to 2020 to 2022). The intended sense of this specimen's time point label: sample from adult after SARS-CoV-2 infection, after symptom onset. The library was made by the immunoSEQ multiplex PCR assay. Here the immuneACCESS table is served through TCRdb, limited to in-frame sequences with V and J called. Missing clones are a known gap in these copies; in checked studies unresolved V genes cover under half, and the rest lacks a known reason. Counted in this sample were about 150,000 clones; approximately 86% of them appeared once. The ten largest clones take up more than 6.5% of the sample. Here the sequenced sample was peripheral blood, taken after recovery from COVID-19. Every receptor here comes from an adult who had recovered from COVID-19.

The genes are TRBV13 and TRBJ2-7, with D hard to call. The V and J ends lost 0 bases and 4 bases respectively, with 16 bases between them. The CDR3 loop spans 16 amino acids. Germline CDR1 PRHDT, CDR2 FYEKMQ (reference sequence). The CDR3 nucleotides read TGTGCCAGCAGCTTAGGATGGCAAAGGTCGTCTTACGAGCAGTACTTC. This sequence encodes CASSLGWQRSSYEQYF.

The chain employs TRBV6-2 or TRBV6-3 and TRBJ2-1, with TRBD1 identical over 11 bases. V trimming: 8 bases; J trimming: 8 bases; junction bases outside the gene matches: 11. The CDR3 runs to 15 residues. Germline CDR1 and CDR2: MNHEY and SVGEGT. CDR3 protein: CASRPIGQGADEQFF. Written as DNA, the CDR3 is TGTGCCAGCCGCCCGATCGGACAGGGGGCCGATGAGCAGTTCTTC.

The rearrangement links TRBV5-4 to TRBJ1-4; tentative D call: TRBD1 (6 bases). Per germline, CDR1 SGHNT and CDR2 YYREEE (reference sequence). V was cut by 0 bases and J by 8 bases, with 14 bases left in between. CDR3 length: 15 amino acids. The CDR3 DNA follows: TGTGCCAGCAGCTTGGCTTCAGGGGTAGGAGAAAAACTGTTTTTT. This encodes CASSLASGVGEKLFF.

The chain combines TRBV6-5 with TRBJ1-1; no clear D. V was shortened by 6 bases and J by 1 base, with 9 bases between the two germline ends. The CDR3 is 13 residues long. Germline CDR1 is MNHEY and CDR2 is SVGAGI. The CDR3 nucleotides are TGTGCCAGCAGGCAAACACCGAACACTGAAGCTTTCTTT. It is translated as CASRQTPNTEAFF.

The J gene is TRBJ1-1, the V gene TRBV6-5, with D unclear. The CDR3 consists of 12 residues. Germline V gene sequence: CDR1 MNHEY, CDR2 SVGAGI. The germline V and J ends were trimmed by 7 bases and 5 bases, with 11 bases remaining between them. CDR3 loop: CASMTPATEAFF. The CDR3 DNA reads TGTGCCAGCATGACGCCAGCTACTGAAGCTTTCTTT.

This chain links TRBV11-3 with TRBJ2-7; TRBD2 matches at 8 bases. This CDR3 region has 14 residues. Germline CDR1 reads SGHNT; CDR2 reads YENEEA. With 8 bases clipped from V and 6 bases from J, the junction kept 12 bases outside the gene matches. CDR3 DNA sequence: TGTGCCAGCGCCCTACGGGGGGGGGCGACCGAGCAGTACTTC. Encoded protein: CASALRGGATEQYF.

V is TRBV18 and J is TRBJ2-7, with a tentative D call TRBD2 (6 bases). CDR1 and CDR2 (germline): KGHSH, LQKENI. Trimming took 3 bases from V and 2 from J, leaving 11 bases between them. The CDR3 extends over 14 amino acids. CDR3 bases: TGTGCCAGCTCACCCGCGGGATCCACCTACGAGCAGTACTTC. It specifies CASSPAGSTYEQYF.

The chain uses TRBV5-1 and TRBJ2-7; D is perhaps TRBD2 (6 bases). V lost 3 bases and J 0 bases, leaving 10 bases between the germline ends. The CDR3 contains 14 residues. Germline loops: CDR1 SGHRS, CDR2 YFSETQ. The CDR3 spells CASSSDGSSYEQYF. CDR3 DNA: TGCGCCAGCAGCTCGGACGGGAGCTCCTACGAGCAGTACTTC.

This clone came up once. CDR3 residues: CASSQVSSYNEQFF. The DNA for the CDR3 is TGTGCCAGCAGCCAAGTAAGTTCCTACAATGAGCAGTTCTTC. This chain connects TRBV3-1 (or the pseudogene TRBV3-2) to TRBJ2-1, with unresolved D. CDR1 and CDR2 from the germline V gene are LGHDT and YNNKEL (reference sequence). Between the trimmed V and J ends, which lost 1 base and 1 base, there was a span of 5 bases. This CDR3 has 14 amino acids.

V gene TRBV2 combines with J gene TRBJ2-7; D gene unclear. Germline CDR1 SNHLY, CDR2 FYNNEI. Trimming took 8 bases from V and 3 from J, leaving 8 bases between them. CDR3 length: 11 residues. This chain's CDR3 is CASYDRYEQYF. The CDR3 region has the DNA TGTGCCAGCTATGACCGCTACGAGCAGTACTTC.

The chain has TRBV15 and TRBJ1-1; D gene ambiguous. Germline V CDR1 and CDR2: LNHNV, YYDKDF (reference sequence). The CDR3 is 14 residues long. Trimming left V 0 bases short and J 1 base short, with 6 bases between. CDR3 in amino acids: CATSRDPENTEAFF. CDR3 DNA: TGTGCCACCAGCAGAGATCCTGAGAACACTGAAGCTTTCTTT.

This sequence joins TRBV19 and TRBJ1-6, with D possibly being TRBD1 (6 bases). V was shortened by 5 bases and J by 5 bases, with 10 bases between the two germline ends. Germline CDR1 reads LNHDA; CDR2 reads SQIVND (reference sequence). The CDR3 loop spans 14 amino acids. CDR3 protein: CASSVGQNNSPLHF. In DNA form, the CDR3 reads TGTGCCAGTAGTGTAGGACAGAATAATTCACCCCTCCACTTT.

This clone was observed a handful of times. CDR3: CASRLLAGGPNEQYF. CDR3 in DNA: TGTGCCAGCCGACTACTAGCGGGGGGGCCAAACGAGCAGTACTTC. The V gene is TRBV2, the J gene TRBJ2-7; 13 bases fit TRBD2. Germline V gene sequence: CDR1 SNHLY, CDR2 FYNNEI. The CDR3 covers 15 residues. Trimming cost V 8 bases and J 5 bases; bases outside gene matches: 9. Using reference TRBV2 and TRBJ2-7 for the parts outside the CDR3, the full variable domain is EPEVTQTPSHQVTQMGQEVILRCVPISNHLYFYWYRQILGQKVEFLVSFYNNEISEKSEIFDDQFSVERPDGSNFTLKIRSTKLEDSAMYFCASRLLAGGPNEQYFGPGTRLTVT.

V is TRBV18 and J is TRBJ2-2; D possibly corresponds to TRBD2 (5 bases). Trimming removed 5 bases from V and 4 bases from J, with 14 bases in between. Germline lookup yields CDR1 KGHSH and CDR2 LQKENI. CDR3 length equals 15 residues. The CDR3 sequence is CASSSLGLITGELFF. The CDR3, as DNA: TGTGCCAGCTCATCCCTAGGACTGATCACCGGGGAGCTGTTTTTT.

This clone counts as medium-sized (0.01 to 0.1%). The chain combines TRBV29-1 with TRBJ2-7; 7 bases align to TRBD2. This CDR3 contains 14 residues. Germline CDR1 and CDR2: SQVTM and ANQGSEA. The junction had 7 bases not matched to a gene; V was cut back by 3 bases and J by 2 bases. The CDR3 DNA sequence: TGCAGCGTTGAGGGGGACGGGAGGACCTACGAGCAGTACTTC. Translating it yields CSVEGDGRTYEQYF.

The chain carries TRBV5-1 and TRBJ1-1; no reliable D call. V was clipped by 7 bases and J by 0 bases, with 10 bases between them. Germline V gives CDR1 SGHRS, CDR2 YFSETQ. There are 13 residues in the CDR3. As DNA, the CDR3 is TGCGCCAGCGCGGTGGAAATGAACACTGAAGCTTTCTTT. Its protein is CASAVEMNTEAFF.